The entry below describes one TCR beta chain. TCRdb's copy holds only in-frame clones and misses some; the assay was immunoSEQ multiplex PCR. The sample comprises 250,000 to 300,000 clones, 80% to 90% of which are singletons, and under 9.5% rests with the top ten. This sample stems from a study of blood T cell repertoires in COVID-19. Study as a whole: Acute and convalescent COVID-19 specimens originated in the United States, Italy and Spain.

The germline V gene encodes CDR1 SGHAT and CDR2 FQNNGV. Unmatched junction bases numbered 5, after V lost 1 base and J lost 2 bases. The CDR3 runs 17 residues. Across over 20 US areas, participants ranged in age from 18 to 89 years. Participants' own reports of clinical history determined their cohort assignment. Cohort 3 recovered donors had two negative PCRs, clearance, or symptom resolution. The source material was PBMCs or T cells enriched from blood (not recorded which). This chain links TRBV11-2 with TRBJ2-3; 11 bases align to TRBD2. The clonotype comes from a middle-aged man who had recovered from COVID-19. Here the CDR3 DNA reads TGTGCCAGCAGCTTAGGGTCTAGCGGGAGGTACACAGATACGCAGTATTTT. As protein: CASSLGSSGRYTDTQYF. Drawing the rest from reference TRBV11-2 and TRBJ2-3, the complete variable domain is EAGVAQSPRYKIIEKRQSVAFWCNPISGHATLYWYQQILGQGPKLLIQFQNNGVVDDSQLPKDRFSAERLKGVDSTLKIQPAKLEDSAVYLCASSLGSSGRYTDTQYFGPGTRLTVL.